This TCR beta chain was recorded in a study of T-cell memory formation after mild COVID-19. Looking at the study overall: TCR clusters were mostly confined to one donor each. Study outcomes and limitations: Contracting CD4+ clones sat mainly in CM and EM; CD8+ in EMRA. The authors did not confirm SARS-CoV-2 specificity of second-wave clones peaking day 37.

Deletions cut 5 bases from V and 4 bases from J, with 6 bases between. Germline lookup yields CDR1 SGHNT and CDR2 YYREEE (reference sequence). The CDR3 has 12 amino acids. MiXCR, applied by TCRdb to the 5' RACE reads, yields one record per CDR3 protein. The sample includes about 400,000 distinct CDR3 sequences, approximately 15% seen only once; the top ten take approximately 20%. This clonotype was recorded many times. The antigen is undetermined. Sequencing was done on a sample of PBMCs or a T cell subset sorted from them (not recorded which). The clonotype comes from a man in his late teens or twenties who had mild COVID-19 (a few samples of this study predate the infection). Cell type and time point are not known. V gene TRBV5-4 combines with J gene TRBJ2-2; a weak D match, TRBD1 (5 bases). As DNA, the CDR3 is TGTGCCAGCAGGGGGCTCACCGGGGAGCTGTTTTTT. It yields the protein CASRGLTGELFF.